What follows is one T cell receptor beta chain and its context. Its antigen is still unknown. The sample originates from a study of beta chain features in type 1 diabetes. Study results and caveats: Moderately but significantly shorter TCRB CDR3s were found in Type 1 diabetes patients in all four CD4+ subsets. A closer apparent resemblance between naive, central memory and Treg TCRB repertoires was seen in patients than in healthy donors. PCR might preferentially amplify shorter templates, equally in patients and controls.

Germline CDR1 is LGHNA and CDR2 is YSLEER. The V gene lost 0 bases and the J gene lost 7 bases, with 16 bases spanning the gap. There are 15 residues in the CDR3. Expressed TCRB transcripts were sequenced, since all the RNA that had been isolated was reverse transcribed. There were around 3.5 million reads on average in the naive, central memory and regulatory T cell samples. Repertoires were generated with immunoSEQ multiplex PCR, while TCRdb's copy carries only in-frame clones and drops some. Among hundreds of thousands of clones listed, about a tenth were seen once. The sequenced sample consisted of naive CD4+ T cells from blood. The rearrangement links TRBV4-3 to TRBJ2-7, with a possible D match to TRBD2 (6 bases). The sequence came from a man aged 25 to 45 with type 1 diabetes. CDR3 in amino acids: CASSQEWDFGLEQYF. DNA for the CDR3: TGCGCCAGCAGCCAAGAATGGGACTTTGGGTTGGAGCAGTACTTC.